Following are 6 T cell receptor beta chains from one sample sequenced in a study of cytomegalovirus exposure and HLA in healthy donors. The PCR had 60 Vbeta and 13 Jbeta primers. Produced via immunoSEQ multiplex PCR; TCRdb's table is partial and in-frame only. Its clone listing holds approximately 110,000 clones. The material sequenced was PBMCs. Receptors were obtained from a man in his late teens or twenties in good health and CMV-seronegative.

The chain employs TRBV5-1 and TRBJ2-1; D perhaps matches TRBD2 (7 bases). The CDR3 consists of 17 residues. CDR1 SGHRS and CDR2 YFSETQ come from the germline V gene. V dropped 0 bases and J dropped 0 bases, with 13 bases sitting between them. The CDR3 is CASSLGGGASSYNEQFF. CDR3 nucleotides: TGCGCCAGCAGCTTGGGAGGGGGGGCTAGCTCCTACAATGAGCAGTTCTTC.

The chain uses TRBV6-6 and TRBJ1-4; D remains unclear. Trimming shortened V by 0 bases and J by 5 bases, and 13 bases separated the two germline ends. The CDR3 length is 16 residues. Looked up from germline, CDR1 is MNHNY and CDR2 is SVGAGI (reference sequence). The CDR3 loop reads CASSYSVTAGNEKLFF. CDR3 in DNA: TGTGCCAGCAGTTACTCGGTAACAGCGGGCAATGAAAAACTGTTTTTT.

The chain is built from TRBV7-3 and TRBJ2-3, with D unclear. V was shortened by 2 bases and J by 2 bases, with 5 bases between the two germline ends. Germline CDR1 is SGHTA and CDR2 is FQGTGA. This CDR3 comprises 13 residues. CDR3 nucleotide sequence: TGTGCCAGCAGCTTACCTAACACAGATACGCAGTATTTT. This codes for CASSLPNTDTQYF.

The rearrangement joins TRBV7-2 to TRBJ2-2; TRBD1 matches 11 bases. This CDR3 is 15 amino acids long. J lost 5 bases, V lost 3 bases, and 2 bases had no gene match. Germline lookup yields CDR1 SGHTA and CDR2 FQGNSA. The CDR3 bases are TGTGCCAGCAGCTTGGACAGGGGGCGGACCGGGGAGCTGTTTTTT. It translates to CASSLDRGRTGELFF.

The rearrangement links TRBV7-6 to TRBJ1-1; the match to TRBD1 covers 8 bases. Looked up from germline, CDR1 is SGHVS and CDR2 is FNYEAQ. Trimming took 2 bases from V and 6 from J; bases not matched to a gene: 8. The CDR3 extends over 15 amino acids. The CDR3 sequence: CASSLLTGVSAEAFF. DNA for the CDR3: TGTGCCAGCAGCTTATTGACAGGGGTAAGCGCTGAAGCTTTCTTT.

The chain couples TRBV30 to TRBJ2-2, with 8 bases identical to TRBD2. The CDR3 consists of 16 residues. In germline, CDR1 is GTSNPN, CDR2 SVGIG (reference sequence). The V segment lost 0 bases and the J segment 4 bases; nucleotides outside the gene matches: 7. The CDR3 DNA follows: TGTGCCTGGAGTGTCCGGGGGGGCGTAAGCACCGGGGAGCTGTTTTTT. Its protein is CAWSVRGGVSTGELFF.